The rows below give T cell receptor beta chains drawn from one sample of a study of cytomegalovirus exposure and HLA in healthy donors. Method: immunoSEQ multiplex PCR; TCRdb's copy keeps in-frame clones and lacks some. Of around 300,000 clones in the sample, about 86% were seen once. Sequencing input: PBMCs. The receptors come from a woman aged 18-29 years in good health and CMV-seronegative. Both conserved end residues are part of each CDR3. The D gene is left open where the match is weak. Expanded clones are given a class, and other clones once, few, many or no size at all.

size	V	D	J	DNA	CDR3
-	TRBV7-6	-	TRBJ2-1	TGTGCCAGCAGCTTAGTTTCCCCACAGGGAAACAATGAGCAGTTCTTC	CASSLVSPQGNNEQFF
-	TRBV11-2	-	TRBJ2-1	TGTGCCAGCAGCTGGGGCCCGGAATCCTACAATGAGCAGTTCTTC	CASSWGPESYNEQFF
-	TRBV7-8	-	TRBJ2-2	TGTGCCAGCACAATCTCCCACCGGACCGGGGAGCTGTTTTTT	CASTISHRTGELFF
-	TRBV18	TRBD2	TRBJ2-2	TGTGCCAGCTCACCACTCGGGGGGGCGAACACCGGGGAGCTGTTTTTT	CASSPLGGANTGELFF
-	TRBV10-3	TRBD2	TRBJ2-1	TGTGCCATCAGTGAGACTAGCGGGAGGTCCTACAATGAGCAGTTCTTC	CAISETSGRSYNEQFF
-	TRBV5-1	TRBD1	TRBJ2-7	TGCGCCAGCAGCTTGGCAGTTTCAGGGGGTCTAAGCTCCTACGAGCAGTACTTC	CASSLAVSGGLSSYEQYF
-	TRBV9	TRBD2	TRBJ2-3	TGTGCCAGCAGCACTGGGGACGTCAGGGCCACTAGCGGGTCCACAGATACGCAGTATTTT	CASSTGDVRATSGSTDTQYF
-	TRBV28	TRBD1	TRBJ2-5	TGTGCCAGCAGTCCCCTAGGGACAGGGACGATGGAGACCCAGTACTTC	CASSPLGTGTMETQYF
many	TRBV2	TRBD1	TRBJ1-5	TGTGCCAGCAGAGTACAGGGGGCTAGTCAGCCCCAGCATTTT	CASRVQGASQPQHF
-	TRBV28	-	TRBJ1-1	TGTGCCAGCAGTTTCGGCAGACGTCTAGATTTTGGCACTGAAGCTTTCTTT	CASSFGRRLDFGTEAFF
-	TRBV6-1	-	TRBJ2-7	TGTGCCAGCTACGACTTCGGTGAGCAGTACTTC	CASYDFGEQYF
-	TRBV18	-	TRBJ2-7	TGTGCCAGCTCACCTCGGGATAGTATTTACGAGCAGTACTTC	CASSPRDSIYEQYF
few	TRBV6-1	-	TRBJ2-1	TGTGCCAGCAGTGAAGTAAGAGCGAGTGAGCAGTTCTTC	CASSEVRASEQFF
-	TRBV5-1	TRBD2	TRBJ2-1	TGCGCCAGCAGCTACGCTGGGACTAGCGGGAGACCGCAGTTCTTC	CASSYAGTSGRPQFF
-	TRBV29-1	-	TRBJ1-1	TGCAGCGTTCTAGCATCGAACACTGAAGCTTTCTTT	CSVLASNTEAFF
-	TRBV28	TRBD1	TRBJ1-2	TGTGCCAGCAGTTCCCCCGGGACAGGGGACCTACGGGGTGGCTACACCTTC	CASSSPGTGDLRGGYTF
-	TRBV19	-	TRBJ1-2	TGTGCCAGTAGCCCCCCGGGGGGGGCGCTTGGCTACACCTTC	CASSPPGGALGYTF
-	TRBV9	-	TRBJ2-5	TGTGCCAGCAGCGTAGGAGAGGGTGGCCAAGAGACCCAGTACTTC	CASSVGEGGQETQYF
-	TRBV2	TRBD1	TRBJ2-5	TGTGCCAGCAGTGAGGGGACAGGCCACCAAGAGACCCAGTACTTC	CASSEGTGHQETQYF
-	TRBV29-1	TRBD2	TRBJ2-2	TGCAGCGCTCGAATTCGGGAGGGGACCGGGGAGCTGTTTTTT	CSARIREGTGELFF
-	TRBV4-3	TRBD1	TRBJ1-5	TGCGCCAGCAGCCCTTGGGACAGGGGAGACAATCAGCCCCAGCATTTT	CASSPWDRGDNQPQHF
-	TRBV5-1	-	TRBJ1-3	TGCGCCAGCAGCAAGGGACAAGAGAAGGGAAACACCATATATTTT	CASSKGQEKGNTIYF
-	TRBV6-5	TRBD1	TRBJ1-2	TGTGCCAGCAGTTACTCCCTGGGGGCAGGGGGCTATGGCTACACCTTC	CASSYSLGAGGYGYTF
-	TRBV7-6	-	TRBJ1-2	TGTGCCAGCAGCAGGACCATAGGAGGTGGGGGCTACACCTTC	CASSRTIGGGGYTF
-	TRBV27	TRBD1	TRBJ2-3	TGTGCCAGCAGTTTATCGGCAGGGGGCGCGTATACGCAGTATTTT	CASSLSAGGAYTQYF
once	TRBV19	TRBD2	TRBJ2-7	TGTGCCAGTAGTCTCGGGGAGCGGGAATACGAGCAGTACTTC	CASSLGEREYEQYF
-	TRBV30	TRBD2	TRBJ2-3	TGTGCCTGGAGACCAGCGGGAGAGTCAGATACGCAGTATTTT	CAWRPAGESDTQYF
-	TRBV28	-	TRBJ2-7	TGTGCCAGCAGTTTGTTCACCGCTAGGACAGGGAGGGTTCACGATTCGTACTTC	CASSLFTARTGRVHDSYF
few	TRBV10-1	-	TRBJ2-5	TGCGCCAGCAGTGCTACGTTGTCGGAGACCCAGTACTTC	CASSATLSETQYF
-	TRBV30	-	TRBJ2-1	TGTGCCTGGAGTGTACGCTCTGCTATGGGGCGTTACAATGAGCAGTTCTTC	CAWSVRSAMGRYNEQFF
-	TRBV11-3	-	TRBJ2-2	TGTGCCAGCACCACCCATGAGGGCGGGGAGCTGTTTTTT	CASTTHEGGELFF
-	TRBV7-9	TRBD1	TRBJ2-5	TGTGCCAGCAGCTTAGGGACAGGGGGCGATGAGACCCAGTACTTC	CASSLGTGGDETQYF
-	TRBV30	-	TRBJ2-1	TGTGCCTGGAGTGTCGGGGAATACAATGAGCAGTTCTTC	CAWSVGEYNEQFF
-	TRBV2	-	TRBJ1-2	TGTGCCAGCAGTGGGCCGGGGATGCTCAACTATGGCTACACCTTC	CASSGPGMLNYGYTF
-	TRBV18	-	TRBJ2-7	TGTGCCAGCTCACCTGGAAATTCATGGTCGGGTGAGCAGTACTTC	CASSPGNSWSGEQYF
-	TRBV6-5	-	TRBJ2-7	TGTGCCAGCAGGATAGACAGCTCCTACGAGCAGTACTTC	CASRIDSSYEQYF
few	TRBV27	TRBD1	TRBJ1-2	TGTGCCAGCAGTTCCACAGGGGGCGGCTCTGGCTACACCTTC	CASSSTGGGSGYTF
once	TRBV5-1	TRBD2	TRBJ2-1	TGCGCCAGCAGCTTGGAGGGCGGGAGGGCCGGCAATGAGCAGTTCTTC	CASSLEGGRAGNEQFF
-	TRBV12-2	-	TRBJ1-5	TGTGCAAGTCGCTCCCCGGGACAGGCGATTAATCAGCCCCAGCATTTT	CASRSPGQAINQPQHF
-	TRBV28	TRBD2	TRBJ2-2	TGTGCCAGCAGTCCTAGCGGGAGCGGCACCGGGGAGCTGTTTTTT	CASSPSGSGTGELFF
once	TRBV6-4	TRBD1	TRBJ2-2	TGTGCCAGCAGCAACCTGGGACAGGGTAGGCCCGGGGAGCTGTTTTTT	CASSNLGQGRPGELFF
-	TRBV28	-	TRBJ1-3	TGTGCCAGCAGTTTGGCGGGGTTCCTCGGAAACACCATATATTTT	CASSLAGFLGNTIYF
-	TRBV9	-	TRBJ2-6	TGTGCCAGCAGCCTCCAGGGGTACGGGGCCAACGTCCTGACTTTC	CASSLQGYGANVLTF
-	TRBV2	-	TRBJ1-5	TGTGCCAGCAGCCCCCGCTTGGACACTAGCAATCAGCCCCAGCATTTT	CASSPRLDTSNQPQHF
-	TRBV5-6	TRBD2	TRBJ2-4	TGTGCCAGCAGCTTGATGACGGGAGGGATTCAGTACTTC	CASSLMTGGIQYF
-	TRBV6-5	-	TRBJ2-5	TGTGCCAGCAGTTACTCGACAAACAGGGGAGGGACCCAGTACTTC	CASSYSTNRGGTQYF
-	TRBV4-1	-	TRBJ2-7	TGCGCCAGCAGCCAAGTCGGAGGGACCCTCTACGAGCAGTACTTC	CASSQVGGTLYEQYF
-	TRBV5-1	TRBD2	TRBJ2-7	TGCGCCAGCAGCTCGGGACTAGCGGGGGGCTACGAGCAGTACTTC	CASSSGLAGGYEQYF
-	TRBV6-5	-	TRBJ1-4	TGTGCCAGCAGTTACCGGCCGGGACTGAACCTTGAAAAACTGTTTTTT	CASSYRPGLNLEKLFF
once	TRBV7-2	-	TRBJ2-1	TGTGCCAGCAGCTTAGTGGGACTCAATGAGCAGTTCTTC	CASSLVGLNEQFF
-	TRBV19	-	TRBJ1-1	TGTGCCAGTAGTATCTCGGCCGGCGGGGGTGAAGCTTTCTTT	CASSISAGGGEAFF
-	TRBV15	-	TRBJ2-2	TGTGCCACCAGTCGGGGACTCGCGACCGGGGAGCTGTTTTTT	CATSRGLATGELFF